This entry lists 18 T cell receptor beta chains sequenced from one sample in a study of blood T cells in healthy people across ages. The use of a sample-barcoded 5' primer and a J-beta primer mix characterized a second PCR of roughly 7 to 11 cycles. TCRdb redid the calling of the 5' RACE reads with MiXCR, one entry per CDR3 protein. This sample has some 780,000 distinct CDR3 sequences; approximately 60% occur once, and the top ten carry 20% to 30%. Material: blood. All receptors derive from a man aged 35-49 years in good health.

The V gene is TRBV4-2, the J gene TRBJ2-4; 9 bases agree with TRBD1. TRBJ2-7 matches the DNA end more closely, so the J call is doubtful. CDR1 and CDR2 from the germline V gene are LGHNA and YNFKEQ. This CDR3 has 16 amino acids. CDR3 residues: CASSQAVGTGTLEQYF. Here the CDR3 DNA reads TGTGCCAGCAGCCAAGCGGTGGGGACAGGGACACTCGAGCAGTACTTC.

CDR3 coding DNA: TGTGCCAGCAGCCACCCCAGCGGGGGGGCAGAGTACGAGCAGTACTTC. Amino acids: CASSHPSGGAEYEQYF. V and J are TRBV11-2 and TRBJ2-7; TRBD2 matches at 10 bases. Germline-derived CDR1 and CDR2 are SGHAT and FQNNGV. The CDR3 is 16 amino acids. Trimming took 5 bases from V and 4 from J; bases not matched to a gene: 11.

Concerning this clonotype: An end of the junction does not agree with germline; a read error may underlie this. V usage is TRBV14 and J usage is TRBJ1-1; no definite D call. CDR1 is SGHDN, CDR2 FVKESK, per germline. The CDR3 loop spans 17 amino acids. The CDR3 DNA reads TGTGCCAGCGGCCAAGATGCGAGGCTAGGAGGGTCCACCGAAGCTTTCTTT. Translating it yields CASGQDARLGGSTEAFF.

This clonotype was found a few times. The rearrangement joins TRBV29-1 to TRBJ2-6; D remains ambiguous. Trimming cost V 0 bases and J 0 bases, with 9 bases left between them. Germline CDR1 is SQVTM and CDR2 is ANQGSEA. The CDR3 is 16 amino acids. The CDR3 bases are TGCAGCGTTGAAGATTTACGGTACTCTGGGGCCAACGTCCTGACTTTC. Protein sequence: CSVEDLRYSGANVLTF.

The sample holds a few counts of this clonotype. The rearrangement uses TRBV9 and TRBJ1-5; D is undetermined. The CDR3 spans 14 residues. Germline V gives CDR1 SGDLS, CDR2 YYNGEE. V lost 3 bases, J lost 8 bases, and 15 bases lay in between. CDR3 coding DNA: TGTGCCAGCAGCGAGGGTGGGAGCCAGGAGCCCCAGCATTTT. It translates to CASSEGGSQEPQHF.

This clonotype has more than one count but fewer than ten. This rearrangement joins TRBV27 to TRBJ2-7; 10 bases agree with TRBD2. Germline V gene data show CDR1 as MNHEY and CDR2 as SMNVEV (reference sequence). Trimming removed 0 bases from V and 1 base from J; junction bases left unmatched: 0. This CDR3 spans 15 amino acids. CDR3 sequence reads: CASSLSLAGSYEQYF. The CDR3 DNA follows: TGTGCCAGCAGTTTATCACTAGCGGGATCCTACGAGCAGTACTTC.

The rearrangement joins TRBV3-1 to TRBJ1-2, with TRBD1 as a possible D gene (5 bases). The V and J ends lost 3 bases and 7 bases respectively, with 15 bases between them. CDR1 is LGHDT, CDR2 YNNKEL, per germline (reference sequence). The CDR3 consists of 14 residues. DNA for the CDR3: TGTGCCAGCAGCCATGATACGACAGAGCCTGGCTACACCTTC. It yields the protein CASSHDTTEPGYTF.

The chain couples TRBV6-6 to TRBJ2-5; 9 bases match TRBD2. V lost 0 bases to trimming and J lost 0 bases; unmatched junction nucleotides: 2. The length of the CDR3 is 16 residues. Germline CDR1 and CDR2: MNHNY and SVGAGI (reference sequence). The CDR3 sequence is CASSYSQRGDQETQYF. The CDR3, as DNA: TGTGCCAGCAGTTACTCCCAGCGGGGGGACCAAGAGACCCAGTACTTC.

The chain recombines TRBV7-2 with TRBJ2-2; no reliable D call. This CDR3 region has 15 residues. The ends were cut back, 1 base at V and 8 bases at J, with 14 bases in the middle. The germline V gene has CDR1 SGHTA and CDR2 FQGNSA. This chain's CDR3 is CASSLVSPELGELFF. The CDR3 nucleotides read TGTGCCAGCAGCTTAGTTAGCCCGGAGCTAGGGGAGCTGTTTTTT.

This chain connects TRBV6-5 to TRBJ2-1; D possibly matches TRBD1 or TRBD2 (5 bases each). CDR1 MNHEY and CDR2 SVGAGI come from the germline V gene. The V end was cut by 6 bases, the J end by 7 bases, with 16 bases between. The CDR3 is 14 residues long. This CDR3 reads CASSPGAVVNEQFF. The CDR3 nucleotides read TGTGCCAGCAGCCCCGGGGCAGTCGTTAATGAGCAGTTCTTC.

With regard to this clonotype: Its ends do not fully match the called genes, so a read error is possible. J is TRBJ2-5 and V is TRBV11-2, with D possibly being TRBD2 (5 bases). Germline CDR1 is SGHAT and CDR2 is FQNNGV. This CDR3 has 15 amino acids. The CDR3 here is CVSSSTREVQETQYF. For the CDR3, the DNA is TGTGTCAGCAGCTCAACGAGGGAAGTACAAGAGACCCAGTACTTC. The variable domain in full, completed from reference TRBV11-2 and TRBJ2-5, reads EAGVAQSPRYKIIEKRQSVAFWCNPISGHATLYWYQQILGQGPKLLIQFQNNGVVDDSQLPKDRFSAERLKGVDSTLKIQPAKLEDSAVYLCVSSSTREVQETQYFGPGTRLLVL.

As concerns this clonotype: Mismatch with germline at one junction end may stem from a read error. The rearrangement links TRBV2 to TRBJ2-7; 7 nucleotides match TRBD1. The germline gives CDR1 SNHLY, CDR2 FYNNEI. The CDR3 consists of 13 residues. CDR3: CASSYRGVDEQCF. The CDR3 nucleotides are TGTGCCAGCAGTTACAGGGGAGTAGACGAGCAGTGCTTC.

This chain joins TRBV7-2 and TRBJ2-3; 7 bases fit TRBD1. The germline gives CDR1 SGHTA, CDR2 FQGNSA. The ends lost 5 bases at V and 2 bases at J; junction bases unmatched: 13. The CDR3 has 17 residues. The CDR3 protein is CASSRDRAATLTDTQYF. In DNA form, the CDR3 reads TGTGCCAGCAGCCGCGACAGGGCCGCGACCCTCACAGATACGCAGTATTTT. Filled out from reference TRBV7-2 and TRBJ2-3, the complete variable domain reads GAGVSQSPSNKVTEKGKDVELRCDPISGHTALYWYRQSLGQGLEFLIYFQGNSAPDKSGLPSDRFSAERTGGSVSTLTIQRTQQEDSAVYLCASSRDRAATLTDTQYFGPGTRLTVL.

To note about this clonotype: A junction boundary mismatches the germline segment, possibly from a read error. The chain recombines TRBV27 with TRBJ2-4; 9 bases agree with TRBD2. In germline, CDR1 is MNHEY, CDR2 SMNVEV (reference sequence). The CDR3 consists of 14 residues. The CDR3 is CASSLAGAADIQYF. The CDR3 nucleotides are TGCGCCAGCAGTTTAGCGGGAGCGGCTGACATTCAGTACTTC.

The CDR3 region is CASSMGTGGAKNIQYF. The CDR3 DNA follows: TGTGCCAGCAGCATGGGGACAGGGGGAGCCAAAAACATTCAGTACTTC. V and J are TRBV5-5 and TRBJ2-4, with 11 bases aligning to TRBD1. The V gene's germline CDR1 is SGHKS and CDR2 YYEKEE (reference sequence). V shed 4 bases, J shed 0 bases, and the junction held 3 bases outside the gene matches. The CDR3 loop spans 16 amino acids.

This clonotype has just a few counts. A much larger clone sits a single nucleotide away, making a read error possible. The chain couples TRBV12-3 or TRBV12-4 to TRBJ2-5, with 7 bases lining up with TRBD1. J gave up 3 bases and V 6 bases, and 4 bases lay outside the gene matches. The CDR3 runs to 13 residues. CDR3: CASRPGTEETQYF. The CDR3 bases are TGTGCCAGCAGACCCGGGACAGAAGAGACCCAGTACTTC.

This chain connects TRBV12-3 or TRBV12-4 to TRBJ2-5; D possibly uses TRBD1 or TRBD2 (5 bases each). CDR3 length equals 14 residues. The germline V and J ends were trimmed by 7 bases and 1 base, with 13 bases remaining between them. CDR3 in DNA: TGTGCCAGCACCCTTTTTGGGGGCCAAGAGACCCAGTACTTC. Amino acid sequence: CASTLFGGQETQYF.

This sequence joins TRBV20-1 and TRBJ2-1, with TRBD2 matching over 10 bases. V trimming: 4 bases; J trimming: 10 bases; junction bases outside the gene matches: 10. The CDR3 spans 14 residues. The germline V gene encodes CDR1 DFQATT and CDR2 SNEGSKA (reference sequence). The CDR3 sequence is CSATPSGGAGEQFF. CDR3 bases: TGCAGTGCTACCCCCAGCGGGGGGGCGGGAGAGCAGTTCTTC.